This TCR beta chain was sequenced during a study of blood T cell repertoires in COVID-19. In germline, CDR1 is SGHTS, CDR2 YDEGEE. V lost 3 bases to trimming and J lost 5 bases; unmatched junction nucleotides: 8. This CDR3 spans 16 amino acids. Sequencing used immunoSEQ multiplex PCR; TCRdb keeps in-frame clones, though not all of them. Among 100,000 to 140,000 clones listed, approximately 88% were seen once. This receptor was identified in a man in his forties or fifties with active or convalescent COVID-19. The sample taken for sequencing was peripheral blood. The chain recombines TRBV5-8 with TRBJ2-5, with 12 positions matching TRBD2. Written as DNA, the CDR3 is TGTGCCAGCAGCTCAGGACTAGCGGGATCGTTTGAGACCCAGTACTTC. Its translation is CASSSGLAGSFETQYF.